The clone carrying this T cell receptor beta chain showed up just a few times. Its antigen is as yet unknown. A heparinised blood draw that averaged around 110 mL was obtained once from each donor. Staining for CD45RO/CCR7/CD25/CD127/CD95/CD27 allowed sorting of CD4+ naive, central memory, regulatory and stem cell-like memory cells. Each sorted fraction was over 95% pure. Expressed TCRB transcripts were sequenced, since all the RNA that had been isolated was reverse transcribed. Generated by immunoSEQ multiplex PCR, the TCRdb table keeps only in-frame clones and is missing some. There are more than 300,000 clones in the sample; over 8.5% occur only once, and over 0.45% lies in the top ten. The record originates from a study of beta chain features in type 1 diabetes. Study-level findings and limits: Significant though moderate, a shortening of TCRB CDR3s appeared in all four CD4+ subsets of Type 1 diabetes patients.

The CDR3 totals 16 residues. V was trimmed by 6 bases and J by 7 bases, leaving 23 bases between them. The germline V gene has CDR1 SGHDT and CDR2 YYEEEE. Input material: central memory CD4+ T cells from blood. V is TRBV5-6 and J is TRBJ1-5, with no clear D. This sequence was found in a man aged 25-45 years with type 1 diabetes. This CDR3 reads CASTFYGRRFEQPQHF. The CDR3, as DNA: TGTGCCAGCACCTTTTACGGTAGGAGATTTGAACAGCCCCAGCATTTT.